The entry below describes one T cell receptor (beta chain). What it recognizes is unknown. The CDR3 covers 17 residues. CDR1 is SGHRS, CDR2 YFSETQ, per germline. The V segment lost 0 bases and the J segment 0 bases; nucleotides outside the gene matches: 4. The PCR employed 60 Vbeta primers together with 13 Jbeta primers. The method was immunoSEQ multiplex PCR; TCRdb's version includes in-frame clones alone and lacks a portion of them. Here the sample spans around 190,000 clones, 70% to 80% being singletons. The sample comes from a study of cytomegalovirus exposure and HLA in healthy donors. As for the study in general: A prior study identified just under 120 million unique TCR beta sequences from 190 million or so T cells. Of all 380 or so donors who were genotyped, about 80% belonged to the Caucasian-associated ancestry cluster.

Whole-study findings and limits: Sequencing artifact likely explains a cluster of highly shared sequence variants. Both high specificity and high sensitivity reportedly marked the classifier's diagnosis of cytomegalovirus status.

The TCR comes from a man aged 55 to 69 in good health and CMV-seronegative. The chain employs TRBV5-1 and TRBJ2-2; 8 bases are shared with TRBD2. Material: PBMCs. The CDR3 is CASSLATSGPNTGELFF. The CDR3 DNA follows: TGCGCCAGCAGCTTGGCCACTAGCGGCCCGAACACCGGGGAGCTGTTTTTT.